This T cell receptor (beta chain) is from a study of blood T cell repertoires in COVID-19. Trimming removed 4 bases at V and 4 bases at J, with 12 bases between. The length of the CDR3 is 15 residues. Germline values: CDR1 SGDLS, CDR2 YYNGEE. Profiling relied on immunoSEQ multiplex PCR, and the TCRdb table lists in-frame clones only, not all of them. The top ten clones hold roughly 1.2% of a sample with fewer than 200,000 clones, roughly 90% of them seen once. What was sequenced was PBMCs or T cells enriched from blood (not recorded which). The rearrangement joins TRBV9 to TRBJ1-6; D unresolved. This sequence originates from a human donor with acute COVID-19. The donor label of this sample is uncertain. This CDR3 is CASSTRQSYNSPLHF. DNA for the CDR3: TGTGCCAGCAGCACACGACAATCATATAATTCACCCCTCCACTTT.